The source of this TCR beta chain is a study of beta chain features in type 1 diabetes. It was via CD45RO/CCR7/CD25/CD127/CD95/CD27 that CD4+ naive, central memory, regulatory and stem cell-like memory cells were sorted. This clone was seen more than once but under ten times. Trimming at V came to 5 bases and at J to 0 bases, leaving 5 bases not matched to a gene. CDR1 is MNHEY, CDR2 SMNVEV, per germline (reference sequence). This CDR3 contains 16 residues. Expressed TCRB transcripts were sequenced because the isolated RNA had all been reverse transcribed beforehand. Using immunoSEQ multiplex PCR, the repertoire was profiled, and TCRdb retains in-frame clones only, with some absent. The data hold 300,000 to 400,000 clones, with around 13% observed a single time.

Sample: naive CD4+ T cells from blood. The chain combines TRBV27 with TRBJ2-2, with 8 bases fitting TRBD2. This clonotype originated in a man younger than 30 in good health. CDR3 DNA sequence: TGTGCCAGCAGTCACGGGGGGGGCGCGAACACCGGGGAGCTGTTTTTT. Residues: CASSHGGGANTGELFF.